The T cell receptor (beta chain) under discussion was sequenced for a study of T cell repertoires in cytomegalovirus infection. The germline V gene encodes CDR1 LNHDA and CDR2 SQIVND (reference sequence). The CDR3 sequence is 15 residues long. V was pared by 4 bases and J by 2 bases, with 14 bases between. This clonotype was seen at least ten times. Via MiXCR, TCRdb re-called the reads, giving one row per CDR3 protein. The repertoire has 450,000 to 600,000 distinct CDR3 sequences, approximately 10% of them found once; the top ten carry 10%. Sequenced input: PBMCs. The chain couples TRBV19 to TRBJ1-1, with D maybe TRBD1 (6 bases). This sequence was found in a human donor in good health (CMV status not recorded). Some clones in this sample may be carry-over from other donors' samples. CDR3: CASSTPAGANTEAFF. The CDR3 DNA reads TGTGCCAGTAGTACCCCAGCAGGGGCAAACACTGAAGCTTTCTTT.